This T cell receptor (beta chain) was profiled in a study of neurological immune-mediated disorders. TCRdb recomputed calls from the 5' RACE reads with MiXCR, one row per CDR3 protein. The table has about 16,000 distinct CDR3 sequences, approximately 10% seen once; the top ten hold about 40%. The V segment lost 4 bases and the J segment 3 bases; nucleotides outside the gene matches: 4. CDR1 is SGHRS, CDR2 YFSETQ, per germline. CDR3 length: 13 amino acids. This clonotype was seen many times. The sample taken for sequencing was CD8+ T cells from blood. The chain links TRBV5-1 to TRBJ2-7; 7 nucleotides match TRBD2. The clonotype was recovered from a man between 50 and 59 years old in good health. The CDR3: CASSLGTNYEQYF. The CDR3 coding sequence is TGCGCCAGCAGCCTCGGGACTAACTACGAGCAGTACTTC.